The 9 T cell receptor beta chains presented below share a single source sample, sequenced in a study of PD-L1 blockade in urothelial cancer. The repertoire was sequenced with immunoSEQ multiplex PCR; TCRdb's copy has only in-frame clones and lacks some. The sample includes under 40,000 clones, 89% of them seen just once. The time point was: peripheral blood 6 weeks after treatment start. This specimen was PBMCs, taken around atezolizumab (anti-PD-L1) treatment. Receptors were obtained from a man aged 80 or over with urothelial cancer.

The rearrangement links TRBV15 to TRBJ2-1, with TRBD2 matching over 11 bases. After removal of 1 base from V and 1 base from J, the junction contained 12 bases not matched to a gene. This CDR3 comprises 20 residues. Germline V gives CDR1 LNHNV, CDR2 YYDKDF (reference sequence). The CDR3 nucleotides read TGTGCCACCAGCAGAGCAACTAGCGGGAGTACCGGAGGGTCCTACAATGAGCAGTTCTTC. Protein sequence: CATSRATSGSTGGSYNEQFF.

CDR3 sequence: CASSSRGSYEQYF. The DNA of the CDR3 is TGTGCCAGCAGCTCCAGGGGATCCTACGAGCAGTACTTC. This sequence joins TRBV7-2 and TRBJ2-7, with D possibly matching TRBD1 (6 bases). CDR3 length: 13 residues. With 4 bases removed from V and 1 base from J, the gap between germline ends came to 8 bases. Looked up from germline, CDR1 is SGHTA and CDR2 is FQGNSA.

CDR3 sequence: CASSAGQGNTEAFF. Written as DNA, the CDR3 is TGTGCCAGCAGCGCCGGACAGGGGAACACTGAAGCTTTCTTT. The V gene is TRBV11-2, the J gene TRBJ1-1, with TRBD1 matching 8 bases. Losses at the gene ends were 5 bases for V and 1 base for J; bases not matched to a gene: 3. This CDR3 is built from 14 residues. Germline-derived CDR1 and CDR2 are SGHAT and FQNNGV.

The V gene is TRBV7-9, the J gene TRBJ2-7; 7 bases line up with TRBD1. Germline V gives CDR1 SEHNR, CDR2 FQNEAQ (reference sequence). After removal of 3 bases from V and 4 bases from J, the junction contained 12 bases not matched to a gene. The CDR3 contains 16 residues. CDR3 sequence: CASSFRDSGLLYEQYF. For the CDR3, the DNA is TGTGCCAGCAGCTTCCGGGACAGCGGCCTCCTTTACGAGCAGTACTTC.

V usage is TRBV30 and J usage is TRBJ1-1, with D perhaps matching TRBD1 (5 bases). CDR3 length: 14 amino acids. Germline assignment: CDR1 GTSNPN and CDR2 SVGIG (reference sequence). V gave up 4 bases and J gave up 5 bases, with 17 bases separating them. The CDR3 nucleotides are TGTGCCTGGACCAGGACACCCCGCCGGACTGAAGCTTTCTTT. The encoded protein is CAWTRTPRRTEAFF.

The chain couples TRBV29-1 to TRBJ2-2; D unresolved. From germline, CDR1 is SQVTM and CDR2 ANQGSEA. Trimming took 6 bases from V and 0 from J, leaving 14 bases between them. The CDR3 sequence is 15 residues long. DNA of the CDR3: TGCAGCGTCCCGAAAGTAGCAGCGAACACCGGGGAGCTGTTTTTT. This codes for CSVPKVAANTGELFF.

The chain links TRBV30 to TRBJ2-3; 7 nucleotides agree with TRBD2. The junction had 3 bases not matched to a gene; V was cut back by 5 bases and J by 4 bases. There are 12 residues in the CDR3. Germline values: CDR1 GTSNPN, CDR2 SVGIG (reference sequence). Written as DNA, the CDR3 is TGTGCCTGGGGACTAGATTCAGATACGCAGTATTTT. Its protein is CAWGLDSDTQYF.

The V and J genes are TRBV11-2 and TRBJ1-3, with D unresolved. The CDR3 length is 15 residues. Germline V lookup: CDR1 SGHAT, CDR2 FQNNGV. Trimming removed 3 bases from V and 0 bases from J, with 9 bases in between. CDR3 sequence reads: CASSLVQFSGNTIYF. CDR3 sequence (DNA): TGTGCCAGCAGCTTGGTCCAGTTCTCTGGAAACACCATATATTTT. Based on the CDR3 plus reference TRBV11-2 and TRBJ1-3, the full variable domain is EAGVAQSPRYKIIEKRQSVAFWCNPISGHATLYWYQQILGQGPKLLIQFQNNGVVDDSQLPKDRFSAERLKGVDSTLKIQPAKLEDSAVYLCASSLVQFSGNTIYFGEGSWLTVV.

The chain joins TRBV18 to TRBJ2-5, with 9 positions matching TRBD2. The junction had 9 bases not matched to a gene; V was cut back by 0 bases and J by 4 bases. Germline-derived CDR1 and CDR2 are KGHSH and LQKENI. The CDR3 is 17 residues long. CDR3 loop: CASSPPSGSGSGETQYF. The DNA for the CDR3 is TGTGCCAGCTCACCACCGAGTGGTAGCGGGAGTGGAGAGACCCAGTACTTC.